This note documents a single T cell receptor (beta chain) sequence. It lacks a known antigen. No base quality information exists; no much larger clone differs at one position. Donors were a few dozen systemically healthy Caucasian individuals from Russia aged roughly 6 to 100 years. Approximately 9.3 milliliters of peripheral blood were drawn from each donor into EDTA-treated Vacutainer tubes. Ficoll-Paque density-gradient centrifugation was used to isolate PBMCs, with at least 7 million per sample. Trizol reagent was used to extract total RNA from the PBMCs, yielding at least 5.5 micrograms per sample. For every donor, flow cytometry on a PBMC aliquot measured the percentage of naive CD45RAhigh/CD27high T cells. Including the terminal cysteine and phenylalanine, the CDR3 comprises 12 residues. Only the CDR3 portion is preserved as DNA: 36 bases, with reading frame beginning at the first base. Trimming at the junction amounts to 1 base on V and 4 bases on J, and the germline ends lie 8 bases apart. The germline V gene (reference sequence) gives CDR1 as DFQATT and CDR2 as SNEGSKA.

Preparation of the library involved 5' RACE. The instrument given in TCRdb is Illumina HiSeq 2500. A second PCR of about 6 to 11 cycles was performed with a sample-barcoded 5' primer and a J-beta primer mix. A template-switch 5' adaptor carrying 12 random nucleotides introduced a unique molecular identifier onto each TCR beta cDNA molecule. At least 3 million CDR3-containing paired-end reads were obtained from each sample. All of the RNA was converted into first-strand cDNA using the Mint cDNA synthesis kit, with a TRBC-specific oligonucleotide serving as the primer. Following uracil-DNA glycosylase treatment, a first 18-cycle PCR with universal primers M1SS and BC2_uni_R was performed on all cDNA. Regarding the original processing steps: For normalization, 1 million high-quality reads were randomly selected from each sample, with every read carrying a distinct molecular identifier. Reads sharing molecular identifiers were discarded rather than binned into consensus sequences. CDR3 identification, clonotype clustering and error correction used MiTCR with a Q25 quality threshold and the strictest error-elimination algorithm. A nonparametric unseen species model using Euler transformation provided a lower-bound estimate of total TCR beta diversity. Clones were called with MiXCR by TCRdb after fastp trimmed the public reads at Q25, and only in-frame beta chains were retained. Each CDR3 protein gets just one entry, which takes the most common genes and DNA from the rows behind it. The V and J calls were determined by TCRdb, not by the authors. A total of some 1.5 million distinct CDR3 sequences appear in this sample, roughly 27% of them only once. About 7.7% of the sample goes to the ten largest clones.

This specimen comes from a study of blood T cells in healthy people across ages (dated by TCRdb to between 2015 and 2017). General notes on the study: In model experiments, template switching captured about one uniquely barcoded TCR beta cDNA molecule for every two T cells. Four age groups were formed from the donors: young (average approximately 16 years), middle-aged (approximately 39), aged (roughly 56) and long-lived (82). To avoid experimental bias, donors of different ages were randomly spread across the sequencing lanes. The study analyzed two additional independent replicas of 1 million unique cDNA reads from the same blood draw for two donors, one aged 18 to 29 and one aged 80 or older. Age-related changes in TCR beta repertoire diversity were measured in the study by deep sequencing normalized with unique cDNA molecular identifiers. What the research found in general, with its limitations: Estimates of total diversity from one million sequenced T cells were regarded as lower bounds and underestimates. As age increased, observed TCR beta diversity per million T cells dropped in a roughly linear way, and a significant reduction was already evident by age 40. There was a strong correlation between observed TCR beta diversity and the percentage of naive T cells measured by flow cytometry. Compared with the aged group, more naive CD4+ T cells, fewer expanded clones and increased TCR diversity were shown by the long-lived group, suggesting age selection. Conclusive comparison of naive and antigen-experienced compartments was prevented by the profiling of bulk unsorted PBMCs. Because donor CMV infection status was unknown, age-related changes in expanded clonotypes were potentially confounded.

The TCR was taken from a woman under 40 in good health. The sample comprised blood. The rearrangement combines TRBV20-1 with TRBJ2-7; the D gene identity is not certain. The sequenced DNA is TGCAGTGCTAGAGTTGAGCTTTACGAGCAGTACTTC. This sequence encodes CSARVELYEQYF.